This T cell receptor (beta chain) was recorded in a study of shared clonotypes between healthy human individuals. Study in general: Each donor contributed plates that comprised three CD4 naive, three CD4 memory, two CD8 naive and one CD8 memory.

As concerns this clone: Its antigen is as yet unknown.

From CD4+ cells came CD45RA+ naive and CD45RA-negative memory subsets. Overall study results and limits: Generation probabilities were higher for clonotypes shared across all four sorted-subset donors than for unshared ones.

The V segment lost 9 bases and the J segment 3 bases; nucleotides outside the gene matches: 8. Germline loops: CDR1 SGHTA, CDR2 FQGNSA. The CDR3 spans 14 residues. The table came from immunoSEQ multiplex PCR; TCRdb's copy has only in-frame clones and leaves some out. Here the sample spans 1,400,000 or so clones, approximately 98.5% being singletons. The material sequenced was naive CD4+ T cells sorted from blood. Specified subset: CD45RA+ positively selected. J is TRBJ1-3 and V is TRBV7-2; the match to TRBD1 covers 7 bases. This TCR was recovered from a man aged 25 to 40 in good health. The CDR3 protein is CASSPRGLGNTIYF. The CDR3 nucleotides are TGTGCCAGTTCCCCAAGGGGGCTTGGAAACACCATATATTTT.